The following is a T cell receptor (beta chain) sequence with its context. The germline gives CDR1 SNHLY, CDR2 FYNNEI. J was trimmed by 2 bases and V by 7 bases; bases with no gene match: 8. The CDR3 covers 15 residues. The data were taken from a study of blood T cell repertoires in COVID-19. Study-level background: Both acute and convalescent COVID-19 samples were obtained from the United States, Italy and Spain. The analysed material was cDNA or gDNA that came from T cells, B-cell-depleted T cells, or PBMCs.

Original data processing: Estimated nucleated cell counts came from reference gene primer amplification. The method was immunoSEQ multiplex PCR; TCRdb's version includes in-frame clones alone and lacks a portion of them. V and J calls and clone size are given by that table; D and trimming were obtained from the DNA. This table has about 150,000 clones, 65% to 80% appearing once. The genes are TRBV2 and TRBJ2-3; 8 bases are a match to TRBD1. The sequencing input was peripheral blood. This TCR was recovered from a man aged 55-75 years with acute or convalescent COVID-19. This CDR3 is CASNLQGEITDTQYF. The CDR3, as DNA: TGTGCCAGCAATTTACAGGGGGAAATCACAGATACGCAGTATTTT.